This T cell receptor (beta chain) is drawn from a study of blood T cell repertoires in COVID-19. Assay used: immunoSEQ multiplex PCR; TCRdb lists only in-frame clones, some missing. Of a few hundred thousand clones in the sample, around nine tenths were seen once. The CDR3 sequence is 12 residues long. Germline V gene lookup returns CDR1 SQVTM and CDR2 ANQGSEA. Trimming cost V 5 bases and J 4 bases, with 11 bases left between them. The clonotype comes from a woman between 70 and 85 years old with COVID-19, enrolled during active disease. This chain links TRBV29-1 with TRBJ1-1; no reliable D call. The source material was peripheral blood. The CDR3, as DNA: TGCAGCGTTCTTGAACGGGGCACTGAAGCTTTCTTT. Protein sequence: CSVLERGTEAFF.